This is a list of T cell receptor beta chains from one sample in a study of identical twins. TCRdb independently ran MiXCR on the 5' RACE reads; one entry per CDR3 protein. The sample consists of roughly 240,000 distinct CDR3 sequences, roughly 7.5% of them appearing once. These data also featured in a second study, about yellow fever vaccine responses in identical twins.

The sample taken for sequencing was CD8+ T cells sorted from blood. These TCRs come from a young woman in good health. The CDR3 runs from the conserved cysteine through the conserved F or W. Each record gives: V gene, J gene, D gene, clone size, CDR3 DNA, CDR3 protein. D genes are given only for firm matches. Some rows mark clone size as missing; the rest say once, few, many or name a class of expanded clone.

v_gene: TRBV27; j_gene: TRBJ2-1; d_gene: TRBD1; abundance: .; CDR3nt: TGTGCCAGCAGTTTATCCAGCAGGGGGCACAATGAGCAGTTCTTC; CDR3aa: CASSLSSRGHNEQFF
v_gene: TRBV20-1; j_gene: TRBJ2-1; d_gene: .; abundance: few; CDR3nt: TGCAGTGCTAGCCGACACCGCTCCTACAATGAGCAGTTCTTC; CDR3aa: CSASRHRSYNEQFF
v_gene: TRBV3-1; j_gene: TRBJ2-2; d_gene: TRBD1; abundance: few; CDR3nt: TGTGCCAGCAGCCAACCGCGAACGGTTTTCAGGGGGCACGCGGACACCGGGGAGCTGTTTTTT; CDR3aa: CASSQPRTVFRGHADTGELFF
v_gene: TRBV5-1; j_gene: TRBJ2-7; d_gene: TRBD2; abundance: many; CDR3nt: TGCGCCAGCAGCATCCGGGTCCCCGCCGGGACTAGCGGGTTCTCCTACGAGCAGTACTTC; CDR3aa: CASSIRVPAGTSGFSYEQYF
v_gene: TRBV6-4; j_gene: TRBJ2-1; d_gene: .; abundance: .; CDR3nt: TGTGCCAGCAGTGCGGGGGAGACCTCCTACAATGAGCAGTTCTTC; CDR3aa: CASSAGETSYNEQFF
v_gene: TRBV12-3/TRBV12-4; j_gene: TRBJ2-1; d_gene: .; abundance: many; CDR3nt: TGTGCCAGCAGTTTAAGGGCTAATGAGCAGTTCTTC; CDR3aa: CASSLRANEQFF
v_gene: TRBV6-5; j_gene: TRBJ2-2; d_gene: .; abundance: many; CDR3nt: TGTGCCAGCAGTCATCTAGCCGGGGAGCTGTTTTTT; CDR3aa: CASSHLAGELFF
v_gene: TRBV4-1; j_gene: TRBJ1-3; d_gene: .; abundance: many; CDR3nt: TGCGCCAGCAGCCAGTCCACAGGGACTGGAAACACCATATATTTT; CDR3aa: CASSQSTGTGNTIYF
v_gene: TRBV21-1; j_gene: TRBJ1-1; d_gene: .; abundance: .; CDR3nt: TGTGCCAGCAGCAAAGTTGCTGAAGCTTTCTTT; CDR3aa: CASSKVAEAFF
v_gene: TRBV12-3/TRBV12-4; j_gene: TRBJ2-5; d_gene: TRBD2; abundance: few; CDR3nt: TGTGCCAGCAGTTGGGACCAGCGGGACCTACAAGAGACCCAGTACTTC; CDR3aa: CASSWDQRDLQETQYF
v_gene: TRBV3-1; j_gene: TRBJ1-1; d_gene: .; abundance: many; CDR3nt: TGTGCCAGCGCGGAGACGGAGAACACTGAAGCTTTCTTT; CDR3aa: CASAETENTEAFF
v_gene: TRBV20-1; j_gene: TRBJ1-2; d_gene: .; abundance: few; CDR3nt: TGCAGTGCCGACCACGTTGAGGGCTATGGCTACACCTTC; CDR3aa: CSADHVEGYGYTF
v_gene: TRBV2; j_gene: TRBJ2-1; d_gene: TRBD2; abundance: few; CDR3nt: TGTGCCAGCAGTGCTAGCGGGAACTACAATGAGCAGTTCTTC; CDR3aa: CASSASGNYNEQFF
v_gene: TRBV6-6; j_gene: TRBJ1-2; d_gene: .; abundance: few; CDR3nt: TGTGCCAGCAGTTATCCGGGCCCCGGAGACTACACCTTC; CDR3aa: CASSYPGPGDYTF
v_gene: TRBV6-1; j_gene: TRBJ1-5; d_gene: .; abundance: .; CDR3nt: TGTGCCAGCAGTGAAGCGCGAGGACACTTGGGGTATAGCAATCAGCCCCAGCATTTT; CDR3aa: CASSEARGHLGYSNQPQHF
v_gene: TRBV5-1; j_gene: TRBJ2-5; d_gene: .; abundance: few; CDR3nt: TGCGCCAGCAGCTTGAGTCAGGGGATTGGTGAGACCCAGTACTTC; CDR3aa: CASSLSQGIGETQYF
v_gene: TRBV29-1; j_gene: TRBJ2-1; d_gene: .; abundance: many; CDR3nt: TGCAGCGCGACTATATACAATGAGCAGTTCTTC; CDR3aa: CSATIYNEQFF
v_gene: TRBV12-3/TRBV12-4; j_gene: TRBJ1-1; d_gene: .; abundance: many; CDR3nt: TGTGCCAGCAGTTTATTTGTGAACACTGAAGCTTTCTTT; CDR3aa: CASSLFVNTEAFF
v_gene: TRBV7-2; j_gene: TRBJ2-3; d_gene: .; abundance: many; CDR3nt: TGTGCCAGCAGCTCCGGTGGGGGAGGTGCAGATACGCAGTATTTT; CDR3aa: CASSSGGGGADTQYF
v_gene: TRBV14; j_gene: TRBJ2-7; d_gene: .; abundance: .; CDR3nt: TGTGCCAGCAGCCTGCTAGCGCTTGAGCAGTACTTC; CDR3aa: CASSLLALEQYF
v_gene: TRBV6-2/TRBV6-3; j_gene: TRBJ2-3; d_gene: TRBD2; abundance: many; CDR3nt: TGTGCCAGCACTCCCGAGACTAGCTTTGATACGCAGTATTTT; CDR3aa: CASTPETSFDTQYF
v_gene: TRBV9; j_gene: TRBJ2-1; d_gene: .; abundance: .; CDR3nt: TGTGCCAGCCCCCAGGGGCCCCTCAATGAGCAGTTCTTC; CDR3aa: CASPQGPLNEQFF
v_gene: TRBV28; j_gene: TRBJ2-4; d_gene: .; abundance: many; CDR3nt: TGTGCCAGCAACTCAAGGGGGGAGCGGGCCAAAAACATTCAGTACTTC; CDR3aa: CASNSRGERAKNIQYF
v_gene: TRBV11-2; j_gene: TRBJ1-2; d_gene: TRBD1; abundance: .; CDR3nt: TGTGCCAGCAGCTTCCCACAGGGGAATGGCTACACCTTC; CDR3aa: CASSFPQGNGYTF
v_gene: TRBV7-9; j_gene: TRBJ2-2; d_gene: .; abundance: .; CDR3nt: TGTGCCAGCAGCTCCCCCTCAGGTACCGGGGAGCTGTTTTTT; CDR3aa: CASSSPSGTGELFF
v_gene: TRBV27; j_gene: TRBJ1-1; d_gene: TRBD1; abundance: .; CDR3nt: TGTGCCAGCAGTATTGGACAGGCGAACACTGAAGCTTTCTTT; CDR3aa: CASSIGQANTEAFF
v_gene: TRBV29-1; j_gene: TRBJ2-2; d_gene: .; abundance: few; CDR3nt: TGCAGCGTTGTTGGCGGGCCGGCCGGGGAGCTGTTTTTT; CDR3aa: CSVVGGPAGELFF
v_gene: TRBV29-1; j_gene: TRBJ2-5; d_gene: TRBD1; abundance: .; CDR3nt: TGCAGCGTTGAAGGAGGCAGGGGGCCTGTGGAGACCCAGTACTTC; CDR3aa: CSVEGGRGPVETQYF
v_gene: TRBV20-1; j_gene: TRBJ2-2; d_gene: TRBD1; abundance: many; CDR3nt: TGCAGTGCTAGAGCAAGACAGGGGGGAGATGCCGGGGAGCTGTTTTTT; CDR3aa: CSARARQGGDAGELFF
v_gene: TRBV10-3; j_gene: TRBJ2-5; d_gene: .; abundance: many; CDR3nt: TGTGCCATCAGTCCCCACTGGGAGAAAGAGACCCAGTACTTC; CDR3aa: CAISPHWEKETQYF
v_gene: TRBV19; j_gene: TRBJ2-4; d_gene: .; abundance: few; CDR3nt: TGTGCCAGTAGTCTCTGGACGGAAACCCCTCTAGCCAAAAACATTCAGTACTTC; CDR3aa: CASSLWTETPLAKNIQYF
v_gene: TRBV20-1; j_gene: TRBJ2-5; d_gene: .; abundance: few; CDR3nt: TGCAGTGCTAGGGCGGGATTTTCCCAAGAGACCCAGTACTTC; CDR3aa: CSARAGFSQETQYF
v_gene: TRBV20-1; j_gene: TRBJ2-5; d_gene: TRBD2; abundance: few; CDR3nt: TGCAGTGCTAGTAGCGGGTTGGAGACCCAGTACTTC; CDR3aa: CSASSGLETQYF
v_gene: TRBV15; j_gene: TRBJ2-7; d_gene: TRBD1; abundance: few; CDR3nt: TGTGCCACCCACGGGTGGGGACAGGGGTCCTACGAGCAGTACTTC; CDR3aa: CATHGWGQGSYEQYF
v_gene: TRBV7-2; j_gene: TRBJ2-5; d_gene: .; abundance: many; CDR3nt: TGTGCCAGCAGCTTAGTGTTCGGAATCCAAGAGACCCAGTACTTC; CDR3aa: CASSLVFGIQETQYF
v_gene: TRBV6-1; j_gene: TRBJ1-1; d_gene: TRBD1; abundance: many; CDR3nt: TGTGCCAGCAGCGACCCAATGACAGGGGAAGCTTTCTTT; CDR3aa: CASSDPMTGEAFF
v_gene: TRBV14; j_gene: TRBJ2-4; d_gene: .; abundance: .; CDR3nt: TGTGCCAGCAGCCAAGATCCAACAGTTCAGTACTTC; CDR3aa: CASSQDPTVQYF